These T cell receptor beta chains were read from a single sample in a study of shared clonotypes between healthy human individuals. TCRdb's table, derived via immunoSEQ multiplex PCR, lists solely in-frame clones and lacks some. The sample gives millions of clones, about 92% of which show up once; under 0.15% is in the top ten. Sequenced material: naive CD4+ T cells sorted from blood. Every receptor here comes from a man aged 18 to 29 in good health. CDR3s include the opening cysteine and the closing phenylalanine or tryptophan. Fields, in order: D gene, J gene, V gene, clone size, CDR3 DNA, CDR3 protein. A D gene is named only where the DNA matches it firmly. Some rows have no size entry. The others give once, few or many, or a class for an expanded clone.

>-|TRBJ2-7|TRBV27|once
TGTGCCAGCAGCCCCCTAGACGAGCAGTACTTC
CASSPLDEQYF
>TRBD1|TRBJ1-6|TRBV6-5|-
TGTGCCAGCAGTTACAGCGGGACAGGGGATAATTCACCCCTCCACTTT
CASSYSGTGDNSPLHF
>-|TRBJ2-5|TRBV2|-
TGTGCCAGCAATCCTTGGACTATGGGAGAGACCCAGTACTTC
CASNPWTMGETQYF
>TRBD2|TRBJ2-3|TRBV2|-
TGTGCCAGCAGTTATCGGGAGGCTTACAGCACAGATACGCAGTATTTT
CASSYREAYSTDTQYF
>-|TRBJ2-4|TRBV7-9|-
TGTGCCAGCAGCTCCGATGGTTCTTCGGTTGCCAAAAACATTCAGTACTTC
CASSSDGSSVAKNIQYF
>TRBD2|TRBJ2-1|TRBV7-2|-
TGTGCCAGCTTAGCGGGAGCGGCCTACAATGAGCAGTTCTTC
CASLAGAAYNEQFF
>-|TRBJ2-6|TRBV9|-
TGTGCCAGCAGCGCCGTATCTGGGGCCAACGTCCTGACTTTC
CASSAVSGANVLTF
>TRBD1|TRBJ2-2|TRBV2|-
TGTGCCAGCAGTACCGGACAGGGCAGGAACACCGGGGAGCTGTTTTTT
CASSTGQGRNTGELFF
>-|TRBJ1-4|TRBV4-1|-
TGCGCCAGCAGCCCCCGACAGACAAATGAAAAACTGTTTTTT
CASSPRQTNEKLFF
>TRBD1|TRBJ2-6|TRBV27|-
TGTGCCAGCAGTAACAGGGGGCCGACTAGAGCCAACGTCCTGACTTTC
CASSNRGPTRANVLTF
>-|TRBJ1-1|TRBV7-9|once
TGTGCCAGCAGCCAATTGGGGGAGGCTTTCTTT
CASSQLGEAFF
>TRBD1|TRBJ1-4|TRBV19|-
TGTGCCAGTCAAGACAGGGGAGGTAATGAAAAACTGTTTTTT
CASQDRGGNEKLFF
>TRBD2|TRBJ2-3|TRBV10-1|once
TGCGCCAGCAGTGAAGCGGGGGCTAGCACAGATACGCAGTATTTT
CASSEAGASTDTQYF
>-|TRBJ1-2|TRBV7-3|few
TGTGCCAGCAGCTTAGGTGGCTACACCTTC
CASSLGGYTF
>-|TRBJ1-6|TRBV19|-
TGTGCCAGTAGTACGACAGACGGAGGGGGTTCACCCCTCCACTTT
CASSTTDGGGSPLHF
>-|TRBJ1-1|TRBV19|-
TGTGCCAGTAGTATACAGGGACTGGGCACTGAAGCTTTCTTT
CASSIQGLGTEAFF
>-|TRBJ2-7|TRBV6-1|-
TGTGCCAGCAGTGAAGTTGGGACAACCTCCTACGAGCAGTACTTC
CASSEVGTTSYEQYF
>-|TRBJ2-1|TRBV11-3|-
TGTGCCAGCAGCTTAGACGAGGATTACAATGAGCAGTTCTTC
CASSLDEDYNEQFF
>-|TRBJ1-4|TRBV7-2|-
TGTGCCAGCAGCTTAATTTTGGCAGGGAATGAAAAACTGTTTTTT
CASSLILAGNEKLFF
>-|TRBJ1-3|TRBV30|-
TGTGCCTGGAGTCTTCTAGGGGGTTTTGGAAACACCATATATTTT
CAWSLLGGFGNTIYF
>TRBD1|TRBJ1-1|TRBV5-1|-
TGCGCCAGCAGCTTGGGGGGACAGGTGAACACTGAAGCTTTCTTT
CASSLGGQVNTEAFF
>-|TRBJ2-2|TRBV4-3|-
TGCGCCAGCAGCCAAGATGGCGGCTGGGAGCTGTTTTTT
CASSQDGGWELFF
>-|TRBJ1-1|TRBV19|-
TGTGCCAGTATGGTATCTAGTGTCAGGGTAAACACTGAAGCTTTCTTT
CASMVSSVRVNTEAFF
>-|TRBJ1-3|TRBV30|-
TGTGCCTGGGGGGGGCAGCGAAACACCATATATTTT
CAWGGQRNTIYF